This section outlines one T cell receptor beta chain sequence together with its context. This clone was picked up one time. The specificity of this receptor is unknown. No base quality information exists; no much larger clone differs at one position. Genomic DNA was isolated from the sorted cells so that the TCRbeta CDR3 region could be sequenced. TCRbeta CDR3 regions were sequenced using the immunoSEQ Assay. TCRdb holds this immuneACCESS table with in-frame rearrangements only. Some clones are missing; in checked studies, unresolved V genes explain under half, and the rest has no known cause. The sample profile shows some 130,000 clones; 93% of them were found once. The ten top clones hold about 0.93% of the sample. Clipping removes 5 bases from V and 0 bases from J, with 6 as the unmatched junction base count. The CDR3, from cysteine to phenylalanine, totals 17 residues. Just the 51-base CDR3 DNA is kept, in frame starting at base 1. CDR1 LNHNV and CDR2 YYDKDF are derived from the germline V gene (reference sequence).

The trial excluded patients who had a history of autoimmune disease or who were on systemic immunosuppression. Peripheral blood for TCR sequencing was collected from all dose cohorts at baseline, on cycle 4 day 1, and on cycle 7 day 1. The samples were drawn from a first-in-human, open-label, multicenter phase I dose-escalation trial of ivuxolimab. Adults with locally advanced or metastatic melanoma, renal cell, hepatocellular, or head and neck squamous cell carcinoma were enrolled in the trial. Before TCR sequencing, CD4+ and CD8+ T cells were separately sorted from peripheral blood. The record originates from a study of OX40 agonist ivuxolimab in advanced cancers. As for the study more broadly: Ivuxolimab was an agonistic, fully human IgG2 monoclonal antibody directed against OX40 (CD134), a costimulatory receptor. Three dose-escalation patients achieved partial responses, one with hepatocellular carcinoma and two with cutaneous melanoma. Prior anti-PD-1, anti-PD-L1 or anti-CTLA-4 therapy was permitted, and checkpoint inhibitors had been received by about 36% of dose-escalation patients. Of the roughly 53 patients in dose escalation, some 20 had hepatocellular carcinoma, some 15 had melanoma, 9 had renal cell carcinoma and 9 had head and neck cancer. The paper covers the monotherapy dose-escalation part of the phase I ivuxolimab trial, which included N of about 56 patients. Intravenous ivuxolimab was administered to patients every 2 weeks at six dose levels: 0.01, 0.1, 0.3, 1.5, 3 and 10 mg/kg. The purpose of peripheral TCRbeta sequencing was to test whether ivuxolimab changed TCR sequence diversity and led to clonal T-cell expansion. In the dose-escalation cohort, nearly 85% of patients were male, and the mean age was roughly 56 years with a range of roughly 23 to 79. Overall study outcomes, separate from this receptor: At doses of 0.1 to 3.0 mg/kg, clonal expansion of both CD4+ and CD8+ blood T cells was observed from baseline to week 6. In the 0.1-3.0 mg/kg groups, partial responders were among the patients with the lowest normalized peripheral clonal expansion, particularly in CD8+ T cells. After ivuxolimab, CD8+ T cells had more expanded clones than CD4+ T cells on average. Low levels of normalized T-cell clonal expansion were also seen in some patients who did not respond. The antigen specificity of the clonally expanded peripheral T cells was not determined.

This material consisted of CD4+ or CD8+ T cells sorted from blood, taken in a trial of the OX40 agonist ivuxolimab. The source of this sequence is an adult with an advanced solid tumor such as melanoma, head and neck, liver or kidney cancer. The rearrangement joined TRBV15 to TRBJ2-6, with TRBD2 matching 8 junction bases. CDR3 region: CATSPRRGGSGANVLTF. The DNA sequence is as follows: TGTGCCACCAGCCCGCGCCGGGGGGGCTCTGGGGCCAACGTCCTGACTTTC.